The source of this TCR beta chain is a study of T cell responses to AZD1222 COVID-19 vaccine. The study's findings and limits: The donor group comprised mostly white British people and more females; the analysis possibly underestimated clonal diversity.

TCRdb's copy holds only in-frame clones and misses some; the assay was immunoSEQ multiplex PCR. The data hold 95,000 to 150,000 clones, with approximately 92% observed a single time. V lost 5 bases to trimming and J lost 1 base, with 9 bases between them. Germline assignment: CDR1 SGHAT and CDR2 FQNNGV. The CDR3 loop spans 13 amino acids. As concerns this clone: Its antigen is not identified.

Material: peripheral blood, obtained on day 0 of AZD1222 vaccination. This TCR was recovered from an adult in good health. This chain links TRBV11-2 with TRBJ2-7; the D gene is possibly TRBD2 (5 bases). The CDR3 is CASSPTGSYEQYF. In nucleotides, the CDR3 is TGTGCCAGCAGCCCGACGGGGTCCTACGAGCAGTACTTC. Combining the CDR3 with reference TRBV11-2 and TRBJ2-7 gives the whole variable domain EAGVAQSPRYKIIEKRQSVAFWCNPISGHATLYWYQQILGQGPKLLIQFQNNGVVDDSQLPKDRFSAERLKGVDSTLKIQPAKLEDSAVYLCASSPTGSYEQYFGPGTRLTVT.